The source of this T cell receptor (beta chain) is a study of T cell responses to AZD1222 COVID-19 vaccine. The protocol was immunoSEQ multiplex PCR, while the TCRdb copy is restricted to in-frame clones and leaves out a portion. The sample has tens of thousands of clones, about nine tenths seen once. Germline lookup yields CDR1 SGHRS and CDR2 YFSETQ. CDR3 size: 18 residues. The V end was cut by 2 bases, the J end by 0 bases, with 20 bases between. The receptor's source is an adult in good health. Here the sequenced sample was peripheral blood, taken on day 0 of AZD1222 vaccination. The chain joins TRBV5-1 to TRBJ1-1; no reliable D call. The CDR3, as DNA: TGCGCCAGCAGCTTACCCTCGACTCCCGGCAGCGTGAACACTGAAGCTTTCTTT. Translating gives CASSLPSTPGSVNTEAFF.